This T cell receptor (beta chain) was retrieved from a study of T-cell reconstitution after alpha-beta-depleted transplantation in children. The CDR3 extends over 14 amino acids. Germline V lookup: CDR1 SQVTM, CDR2 ANQGSEA. Trimming removed 4 bases from V and 3 bases from J, with 16 bases in between. The sample holds many counts of this clonotype. Its antigen is undetermined. Study-level results: Several hundred graft clones that had expanded were reportedly the source of alpha-beta T cells about two months after transplant. T-cell counts and diversity were attributed mostly to newly produced T cells one year after transplant. TCRbeta diversity was high at day 60 in some patients (a result of surviving recipient T cells and thymic progenitors).

Unique molecular identifiers were built into the TCRbeta library. MiXCR, run by TCRdb on the PCR reads, gives a single entry per CDR3 protein. The sample holds under 850,000 distinct CDR3 sequences; under 15% are singletons and the top ten take 0.79%. The material was PBMCs, obtained before TCRalphabeta/CD19-depleted stem cell transplant. This sequence was found in a girl aged 2-15 years with congenital amegakaryocytic thrombocytopenia, due to receive a stem cell transplant. The J gene is TRBJ2-7, the V gene TRBV29-1, with D tentatively TRBD1 (7 bases). Here the CDR3 DNA reads TGCAGCGTTGTCCAGGGGGGATCCCTCTACGAGCAGTACTTC. Protein sequence: CSVVQGGSLYEQYF.